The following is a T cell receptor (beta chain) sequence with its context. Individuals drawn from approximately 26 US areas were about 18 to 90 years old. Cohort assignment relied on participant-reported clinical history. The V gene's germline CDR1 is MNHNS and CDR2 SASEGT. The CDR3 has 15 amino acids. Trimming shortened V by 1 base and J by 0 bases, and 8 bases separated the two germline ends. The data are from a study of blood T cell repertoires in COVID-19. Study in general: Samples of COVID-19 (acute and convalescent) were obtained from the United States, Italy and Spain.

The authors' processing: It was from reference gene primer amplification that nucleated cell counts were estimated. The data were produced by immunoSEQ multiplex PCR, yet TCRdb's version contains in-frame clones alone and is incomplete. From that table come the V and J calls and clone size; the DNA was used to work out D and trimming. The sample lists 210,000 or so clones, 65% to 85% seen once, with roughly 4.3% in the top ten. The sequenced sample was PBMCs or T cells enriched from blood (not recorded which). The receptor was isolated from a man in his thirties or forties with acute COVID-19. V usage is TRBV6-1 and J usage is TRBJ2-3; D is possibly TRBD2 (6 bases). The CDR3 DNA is TGTGCCAGCAGTGAAGGGGGGACTAGCACAGATACGCAGTATTTT. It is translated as CASSEGGTSTDTQYF.